This T cell receptor beta chain appears in the sequencing data of a study of PD-L1 blockade in urothelial cancer. Study background: Prior exposure to chemotherapy in patients amounted to 0 to 3 regimens received. Samples of blood were analyzed 3 weeks (second dose) and 6 weeks after treatment start.

Germline V lookup: CDR1 MNHNS, CDR2 SASEGT. This CDR3 has 15 residues. The V end lost 2 bases, the J end lost 3 bases, and 13 bases lay between the germline ends. This table comes from immunoSEQ multiplex PCR, and its TCRdb copy is limited to in-frame clones, with some not included. This table holds approximately 100,000 clones, approximately 85% found once. The chain employs TRBV6-1 and TRBJ1-2, with a tentative D call TRBD1 (5 bases). The sequencing here drew on PBMCs, taken around atezolizumab (anti-PD-L1) treatment. The receptor's source is a man between 50 and 59 years old with urothelial cancer. The CDR3 reads CASSEILSGHYGYTF. DNA of the CDR3: TGTGCCAGCAGTGAAATTCTGTCAGGGCACTATGGCTACACCTTC.